Listed below are T cell receptor beta chains from one sample, sequenced in a study of OX40 agonist ivuxolimab in advanced cancers. The data were produced by immunoSEQ multiplex PCR, yet TCRdb's version contains in-frame clones alone and is incomplete. The top ten hold approximately 7.9% of the sample, which has under 65,000 clones, around 93% seen once. The source was CD4+ or CD8+ T cells sorted from blood, collected in a trial of the OX40 agonist ivuxolimab. These receptors were collected from an adult with an advanced solid tumor such as melanoma, head and neck, liver or kidney cancer. Each CDR3 is given with its conserved first and last residue. D genes are given only for firm matches. Clone sizes are given selectively: once, few, many, or a class where the clone is expanded.

D gene: .; V gene: TRBV11-1; clone size: .; J gene: TRBJ2-6; CDR3 DNA: TGTGCCAGCAGCTTGTCATTGGACAACTCTGGGGCCAACGTCCTGACTTTC; CDR3 protein: CASSLSLDNSGANVLTF
D gene: TRBD1; V gene: TRBV6-4; clone size: many; J gene: TRBJ2-2; CDR3 DNA: TGTGCCAGCAGTCGAACAGGGGAAAACACCGGGGAGCTGTTTTTT; CDR3 protein: CASSRTGENTGELFF
D gene: .; V gene: TRBV25-1; clone size: .; J gene: TRBJ2-7; CDR3 DNA: TGTGCCAGCGCTTGGGTGGGGAACTCCTACGAGCAGTACTTC; CDR3 protein: CASAWVGNSYEQYF
D gene: TRBD2; V gene: TRBV9; clone size: once; J gene: TRBJ2-7; CDR3 DNA: TGTGCCAGCAGCCAGCGGGAGAAAACCTACGAGCAGTACTTC; CDR3 protein: CASSQREKTYEQYF
D gene: .; V gene: TRBV29-1; clone size: .; J gene: TRBJ2-1; CDR3 DNA: TGCAGCGTAGAGCCCGTCTACAATGAGCAGTTCTTC; CDR3 protein: CSVEPVYNEQFF
D gene: TRBD1; V gene: TRBV6-5; clone size: .; J gene: TRBJ2-7; CDR3 DNA: TGTGCCAGCAGTTTTTTACAGGGGGACTACGAGCAGTACTTC; CDR3 protein: CASSFLQGDYEQYF
D gene: .; V gene: TRBV27; clone size: .; J gene: TRBJ2-5; CDR3 DNA: TGTGCCAGCAGTTTATTGGGAGAAGGAGAGACCCAGTACTTC; CDR3 protein: CASSLLGEGETQYF
D gene: .; V gene: TRBV7-3; clone size: .; J gene: TRBJ1-1; CDR3 DNA: TGTGCCAGCAGCTTAGAAGCCAGCCAGCTTCTGAACACTGAAGCTTTCTTT; CDR3 protein: CASSLEASQLLNTEAFF
D gene: .; V gene: TRBV27; clone size: .; J gene: TRBJ1-5; CDR3 DNA: TGTGCCAGCAGTTGGGGGGGCAGCTACAATCAGCCCCAGCATTTT; CDR3 protein: CASSWGGSYNQPQHF
D gene: .; V gene: TRBV28; clone size: .; J gene: TRBJ1-1; CDR3 DNA: TGTGCCAGCAGTTTGGATGAGGTGGGGGTTTTAACGAACACTGAAGCTTTCTTT; CDR3 protein: CASSLDEVGVLTNTEAFF
D gene: .; V gene: TRBV27; clone size: .; J gene: TRBJ2-1; CDR3 DNA: TGTGCCAGCAGTTTCCTACCCCTTGGAAACAATGAGCAGTTCTTC; CDR3 protein: CASSFLPLGNNEQFF
D gene: .; V gene: TRBV9; clone size: .; J gene: TRBJ1-4; CDR3 DNA: TGTGCCAGCAGCGTAGACGCCATGCGGGATGAAAAACTGTTTTTT; CDR3 protein: CASSVDAMRDEKLFF
D gene: TRBD1; V gene: TRBV11-2; clone size: .; J gene: TRBJ1-1; CDR3 DNA: TGTGCCAGCAGTCTGACAGGGTACTTAACTGAAGCTTTCTTT; CDR3 protein: CASSLTGYLTEAFF
D gene: .; V gene: TRBV4-3; clone size: .; J gene: TRBJ2-1; CDR3 DNA: TGCGCCAGCAGCCAAGTGGCGGGGGCACCCAATGAGCAGTTCTTC; CDR3 protein: CASSQVAGAPNEQFF
D gene: TRBD2; V gene: TRBV7-9; clone size: .; J gene: TRBJ2-1; CDR3 DNA: TGTGCCAGCAGCTTAGCTAGTCTAGCGGTTTACAATGAGCAGTTCTTC; CDR3 protein: CASSLASLAVYNEQFF
D gene: .; V gene: TRBV6-1; clone size: .; J gene: TRBJ2-7; CDR3 DNA: TGTGCCAGCAGCGCTTCCGGGACACCCTACGAGCAGTACTTC; CDR3 protein: CASSASGTPYEQYF
D gene: .; V gene: TRBV6-1; clone size: .; J gene: TRBJ2-2; CDR3 DNA: TGTGCCAGCAGTGAGGGGGAGCACGGGGAGCTGTTTTTT; CDR3 protein: CASSEGEHGELFF
D gene: .; V gene: TRBV6-1; clone size: .; J gene: TRBJ2-1; CDR3 DNA: TGTGCCAGCAGTTGGGGGGACAATGAGCAGTTCTTC; CDR3 protein: CASSWGDNEQFF
D gene: TRBD1; V gene: TRBV7-9; clone size: .; J gene: TRBJ2-7; CDR3 DNA: TGTGCCAGCAGCCTTCCGGCCACAGGGGGCGACGAGCAGTACTTC; CDR3 protein: CASSLPATGGDEQYF
D gene: .; V gene: TRBV27; clone size: .; J gene: TRBJ2-1; CDR3 DNA: TGTGCCAGCAGCCATAACAGTGATGAGCAGTTCTTC; CDR3 protein: CASSHNSDEQFF
D gene: .; V gene: TRBV19; clone size: .; J gene: TRBJ1-1; CDR3 DNA: TGTGCCAGTCTGCAGGGGAACACTGAAGCTTTCTTT; CDR3 protein: CASLQGNTEAFF
D gene: TRBD2; V gene: TRBV5-4; clone size: .; J gene: TRBJ2-1; CDR3 DNA: TGTGCCAGCAGCCCAAGCGGGGGGCTGACCTACAATGAGCAGTTCTTC; CDR3 protein: CASSPSGGLTYNEQFF
D gene: .; V gene: TRBV4-3; clone size: .; J gene: TRBJ1-4; CDR3 DNA: TGCGCCAGCAGCCAAGGAGCCAGGGTTCATGAAAAACTGTTTTTT; CDR3 protein: CASSQGARVHEKLFF
D gene: .; V gene: TRBV7-9; clone size: .; J gene: TRBJ2-7; CDR3 DNA: TGTGCCAGCAGCTTGGTCTCAACCTACGAGCAGTACTTC; CDR3 protein: CASSLVSTYEQYF
D gene: .; V gene: TRBV30; clone size: .; J gene: TRBJ2-7; CDR3 DNA: TGTGCCTGGAGCGAGGTGAACGAGCAGTACTTC; CDR3 protein: CAWSEVNEQYF
D gene: .; V gene: TRBV5-1; clone size: .; J gene: TRBJ1-1; CDR3 DNA: TGCGCCAGCAGCTCGGGACACAGTGCCACTGAAGCTTTCTTT; CDR3 protein: CASSSGHSATEAFF
D gene: .; V gene: TRBV28; clone size: .; J gene: TRBJ2-7; CDR3 DNA: TGTGCCAGCAGTGCCCACAGGGCCCAATACGAGCAGTACTTC; CDR3 protein: CASSAHRAQYEQYF
D gene: .; V gene: TRBV21-1; clone size: .; J gene: TRBJ1-1; CDR3 DNA: TGTGCCAGCGCCGACCGTCCACGAGGCAGGGCCACTGAAGCTTTCTTT; CDR3 protein: CASADRPRGRATEAFF
D gene: TRBD1; V gene: TRBV6-5; clone size: .; J gene: TRBJ2-3; CDR3 DNA: TGTGCCAGCACCCCGGGACAGTTGGACACAGATACGCAGTATTTT; CDR3 protein: CASTPGQLDTDTQYF
D gene: .; V gene: TRBV6-4; clone size: large; J gene: TRBJ2-6; CDR3 DNA: TGTGCCAGCAGTGATAGCCAGAACTCTGGGGCCAACGTCCTGACTTTC; CDR3 protein: CASSDSQNSGANVLTF
D gene: .; V gene: TRBV28; clone size: .; J gene: TRBJ1-5; CDR3 DNA: TGTGCCAGCAGTTTGGAGTATAGCAATCAGCCCCAGCATTTT; CDR3 protein: CASSLEYSNQPQHF
D gene: .; V gene: TRBV4-1; clone size: .; J gene: TRBJ1-1; CDR3 DNA: TGCGCCAGCAGCCAAGATAGTAGTGGGGAGCTAGAAGCTTTCTTT; CDR3 protein: CASSQDSSGELEAFF
D gene: TRBD1; V gene: TRBV13; clone size: .; J gene: TRBJ2-2; CDR3 DNA: TGTGCCAGCAGCTTTGGACAGGGGGTCACCGGGGAGCTGTTTTTT; CDR3 protein: CASSFGQGVTGELFF
D gene: .; V gene: TRBV7-9; clone size: .; J gene: TRBJ1-4; CDR3 DNA: TGTGCCAGCAGCCCGGGACCGACAGACCATGAAAAACTGTTTTTT; CDR3 protein: CASSPGPTDHEKLFF